The following is a TCR beta chain sequence with its context. This clone was counted a single time. Its recognized antigen is unknown. Base qualities are missing; no much larger clone stands one base away. The data derive from a study of vaccination effects on CD4 cells after COVID-19 (dated 2022 in TCRdb). Background for the entire study: The ViraFEST assay stimulated PBMC with viral peptide pools and then used TCR sequencing to identify antigen-specific CD4+ T cell clonotypes by expansion. Each well held fewer than 2.5 million PBMC cultured in IMDM containing roughly 5% human AB serum, about 10 IU/ml IL-2 and gentamicin, along with roughly 10 ug/ml peptides. Post-vaccine samples across the study were collected a median of 72 days after the second dose, with a range of 14 to 241. Cultures from other donors in the study were sequenced with the Oncomine TCR Beta short-read assay on an Illumina iSeq 100. In both COVID-19 convalescent patients and infection-naive vaccine recipients, the study compared SARS-CoV-2 spike-specific CD4+ TCR repertoires from before mRNA vaccination with those from after it. A total of approximately 9 COVID-19 convalescent patients and a handful of SARS-CoV-2-naive healthy vaccine recipients were included in the full study.

After less than 13 days of culture, CD4+ T cells were isolated with the EasySep CD4+ T cell isolation kit. Participants received two doses of either the BNT162b2 or the mRNA-1273 mRNA SARS-CoV-2 vaccine. The absence of prior SARS-CoV-2 infection in healthy vaccine recipients was confirmed by negative nucleocapsid antibodies before and after vaccination. Half of the culture medium was replaced with fresh IL-2-containing medium on days 3 and 7. Unless noted otherwise, every peptide stimulation condition was cultured in triplicate wells. Using Ficoll-Paque Plus gradient centrifugation, PBMC were separated from whole blood and then either used fresh or cryopreserved at -140C. Genomic DNA was extracted from cultured CD4+ T cells with the QIAamp micro DNA kit. Receptors were amplified or captured by the immunoSEQ multiplex PCR assay. DNA from the cultured, isolated CD4+ T cells was subjected to TCR beta CDR3 sequencing. Processing in the source paper ran as follows. The analysis removed non-productive TCR sequences, trimmed reads to the CDR3 region, and retained only CDR3s that were 7 or more amino acids long. Antigen-specific clonotypes were identified with the MANAFEST web app by comparing expansion in peptide wells against reference cultures. For clones to be considered positive, expansion at FDR<0.05 versus reference and all other wells, an odds ratio above 5, and a frequency above 0.1% in two replicate wells were required. A clonotype was called cross-reactive if it was significantly expanded both in SARS-CoV-2 spike wells and in at least one common cold coronavirus spike condition. CDR3 similarity was assessed by Levenshtein distance with the stringdist R package, and unrooted trees were built with ape in R 3.6.1. The table was pulled from immuneACCESS by TCRdb, which kept in-frame rearrangements only. Such tables lose some clones; where checked, under half of the loss comes from unresolved V genes, and the rest has no known cause. For V, J and clone size, that table is used; D and trimming come from the DNA. This sample is represented by tens of thousands of clones; 73% of them were singletons. 2% to 3% of the sample goes to the ten largest clones.

Study-level results and caveats: In healthy vaccine recipients, vaccine-induced clones were almost all SARS-CoV-2 mono-reactive, with only 1 of 255 being cross-reactive with common cold coronaviruses. The study was limited by a small number of convalescent patients, and early post-infection timepoints were lacking. At late post-vaccination timepoints, both infection-induced and vaccine-induced clones showed marked clonal contraction, consistent with waning T cell responses.

For CDR1 and CDR2, the germline V gene lists ENHRY and SYGVKD. Its CDR3 holds 17 amino acids, cysteine through phenylalanine. The CDR3 DNA has 51 bases and is translated from base 1. After removal of 0 bases from V and 1 base from J, the junction retains 4 bases not matched to a gene. Sequencing was performed on CD4+ T cells from PBMCs cultured without peptide, taken after COVID-19 vaccination. The sequence derives from a human donor who received a COVID-19 vaccine. The sequence links TRBV10-3 to TRBJ2-3, and 10 junctional nucleotides match TRBD2. The CDR3 reads as follows: CAISESRGLAGTDTQYF. Read as DNA, the sequence is TGTGCCATCAGTGAGTCTCGTGGACTAGCGGGCACAGATACGCAGTATTTT.